A single sample is the source of the 18 T cell receptor beta chains below, sequenced in a study of blood T cell repertoires in COVID-19. TCRdb keeps only in-frame clones here, not all; method: immunoSEQ multiplex PCR. In the table there are about 180,000 clones, 80% to 90% of which are singletons. The sequenced sample consisted of peripheral blood. These receptors were collected from a man aged 50 or older with active or convalescent COVID-19.

Only a few counts were recorded for this clone. V is TRBV12-3 or TRBV12-4 and J is TRBJ1-1; D is perhaps TRBD1 (5 bases). This CDR3 contains 12 residues. V shed 8 bases and J shed 0 bases, with 7 bases lying between them. In DNA, the CDR3 is TGTGCCAGCGACAGCATGAACACTGAAGCTTTCTTT. Protein product: CASDSMNTEAFF.

J is TRBJ1-2 and V is TRBV20-1; D is undetermined. The CDR3 has 11 residues. Germline V lookup: CDR1 DFQATT, CDR2 SNEGSKA (reference sequence). Trimming pared 3 bases from V and 4 bases from J, leaving 6 bases between. The CDR3 bases are TGCAGTGCTAGTCCCGGCTATGGCTACACCTTC. This gives the protein CSASPGYGYTF.

The chain's CDR3 is CALSLGQDSPLHF. In DNA form, the CDR3 reads TGTGCCCTTTCCCTGGGACAGGATTCACCCCTCCACTTT. The genes are TRBV30 and TRBJ1-6; 8 positions match TRBD1. Germline V lookup: CDR1 GTSNPN, CDR2 SVGIG (reference sequence). V lost 8 bases, J lost 8 bases, and 8 bases stayed unmatched. There are 13 residues in the CDR3.

This clone was counted once. The rearrangement uses TRBV29-1 and TRBJ2-1; TRBD1 might be the D (5 bases). Looked up from germline, CDR1 is SQVTM and CDR2 is ANQGSEA. Trimming cost V 8 bases and J 5 bases, with 16 bases left between them. CDR3 length: 13 amino acids. The CDR3 spells CSSGRDADNEQFF. The CDR3 bases are TGCAGCTCCGGCAGGGATGCGGACAATGAGCAGTTCTTC.

J is TRBJ2-7 and V is TRBV11-3; TRBD1 agrees at 7 bases. The CDR3 totals 13 residues. V gave up 4 bases and J gave up 6 bases; unmatched junction bases: 6. The V gene's germline CDR1 is SGHNT and CDR2 YENEEA. CDR3 DNA sequence: TGTGCCAGCAGCTCGACAGGGAGCGGCGAGCAGTACTTC. Translation gives CASSSTGSGEQYF. Full variable domain (remainder filled in from reference TRBV11-3 and TRBJ2-7): EAGVVQSPRYKIIEKKQPVAFWCNPISGHNTLYWYLQNLGQGPELLIRYENEEAVDDSQLPKDRFSAERLKGVDSTLKIQPAELGDSAVYLCASSSTGSGEQYFGPGTRLTVT.

The chain couples TRBV2 to TRBJ2-7, with D possibly matching TRBD2 (6 bases). V gave up 3 bases and J gave up 7 bases, with 22 bases separating them. Germline V gene sequence: CDR1 SNHLY, CDR2 FYNNEI. The CDR3 has 16 amino acids. CDR3 sequence: CASSESLATNTVEQYF. CDR3 coding DNA: TGTGCCAGCAGTGAGTCCCTAGCGACCAACACTGTAGAGCAGTACTTC. The full variable domain, in which reference TRBV2 and TRBJ2-7 provide the parts outside the CDR3, is EPEVTQTPSHQVTQMGQEVILRCVPISNHLYFYWYRQILGQKVEFLVSFYNNEISEKSEIFDDQFSVERPDGSNFTLKIRSTKLEDSAMYFCASSESLATNTVEQYFGPGTRLTVT.

This clone was picked up one time. The chain uses TRBV10-1 and TRBJ2-3, with TRBD1 matching 7 bases. The J segment lost 5 bases and the V segment lost 4 bases, leaving 3 bases of the junction unmatched. This CDR3 comprises 13 residues. In germline, CDR1 is WNHNN, CDR2 SYGVQD (reference sequence). CDR3 DNA sequence: TGCGCCAGCAGTGTAAACAGGGGAGATACGCAGTATTTT. Amino acids: CASSVNRGDTQYF.

The chain recombines TRBV30 with TRBJ2-7; no firm D call. Between the trimmed V and J ends, which lost 4 bases and 5 bases, there was a span of 9 bases. Per the germline V gene, CDR1 is GTSNPN and CDR2 is SVGIG (reference sequence). The CDR3 has 11 amino acids. In nucleotides, the CDR3 is TGTGCCTGGACCAGGATCGACGAGCAGTACTTC. This translates into CAWTRIDEQYF.

The chain combines TRBV5-5 with TRBJ1-1; D ambiguous. Trimming removed 3 bases at V and 0 bases at J, with 6 bases between. This CDR3 is 13 amino acids long. Germline V lookup: CDR1 SGHKS, CDR2 YYEKEE (reference sequence). This CDR3 reads CASSSEMNTEAFF. The CDR3 DNA reads as TGTGCCAGCAGCTCCGAGATGAACACTGAAGCTTTCTTT. Filled out from reference TRBV5-5 and TRBJ1-1, the complete variable domain reads DAGVTQSPTHLIKTRGQQVTLRCSPISGHKSVSWYQQVLGQGPQFIFQYYEKEERGRGNFPDRFSARQFPNYSSELNVNALLLGDSALYLCASSSEMNTEAFFGQGTRLTVV.

In this sample, this clone turned up once. The rearrangement joins TRBV2 to TRBJ2-2; TRBD1 matches at 7 bases. Germline lookup yields CDR1 SNHLY and CDR2 FYNNEI. The V segment lost 6 bases and the J segment 2 bases; nucleotides outside the gene matches: 6. The CDR3 is 15 amino acids. The CDR3 sequence: CASRRGTVNTGELFF. CDR3 in DNA: TGTGCCAGCAGAAGGGGGACAGTTAACACCGGGGAGCTGTTTTTT.

CDR3 loop: CACSQGFSGNTIYF. CDR3 coding DNA: TGTGCCTGTTCACAGGGATTCTCTGGAAACACCATATATTTT. The rearrangement joins TRBV30 to TRBJ1-3; a weak D match, TRBD1 (6 bases). In germline, CDR1 is GTSNPN, CDR2 SVGIG (reference sequence). The CDR3 spans 14 residues. V was pared by 6 bases and J by 0 bases, with 12 bases between. The full variable domain, in which reference TRBV30 and TRBJ1-3 provide the parts outside the CDR3, is SQTIHQWPATLVQPVGSPLSLECTVEGTSNPNLYWYRQAAGRGLQLLFYSVGIGQISSEVPQNLSASRPQDRQFILSSKKLLLSDSGFYLCACSQGFSGNTIYFGEGSWLTVV.

This clone showed up just a few times. The V and J genes are TRBV4-1 and TRBJ2-7; perhaps TRBD2 as D (6 bases). The CDR3 runs to 13 residues. CDR1 and CDR2 from the germline V gene are MGHRA and YSYEKL. Trimming removed 0 bases at V and 6 bases at J, with 9 bases between. CDR3 in DNA: TGCGCCAGCAGCCAAGAAGGAGGGCCCGAGCAGTACTTC. It yields the protein CASSQEGGPEQYF.

This chain connects TRBV19 to TRBJ1-6; D gene uncertain. With 2 bases removed from V and 10 bases from J, the gap between germline ends came to 18 bases. CDR3 length: 16 amino acids. The germline CDR1 and CDR2 sequences are LNHDA and SQIVND (reference sequence). The CDR3 DNA sequence: TGTGCCAGTAGTATAAAGAGTGCCCCCGGGGAGTCACCCCTCCACTTT. This translates into CASSIKSAPGESPLHF.

The chain uses TRBV24-1 and TRBJ2-5, with 7 bases lining up with TRBD1. V lost 4 bases and J lost 4; bases outside the gene matches: 11. The germline V gene has CDR1 KGHDR and CDR2 SFDVKD. The CDR3 is 16 residues long. CDR3 nucleotides: TGTGCCACCAGTGACCCGGGACAGCCTTCTGGAGAGACCCAGTACTTC. It encodes CATSDPGQPSGETQYF.

The chain links TRBV7-6 to TRBJ1-6; D ambiguous. Deletions cut 5 bases from V and 6 bases from J, with 17 bases between. Looked up from germline, CDR1 is SGHVS and CDR2 is FNYEAQ. The length of the CDR3 is 16 residues. The CDR3 sequence is CASSAGGLGLNSPLHF. DNA of the CDR3: TGTGCCAGCAGCGCTGGAGGTTTGGGCCTTAATTCACCCCTCCACTTT.

The chain carries TRBV9 and TRBJ2-1, with TRBD2 matching 13 bases. CDR3 length: 16 residues. Trimming removed 3 bases from V and 9 bases from J; junction bases left unmatched: 9. Germline CDR1 reads SGDLS; CDR2 reads YYNGEE. The CDR3 coding sequence is TGTGCCAGCAGCGGAAAAGGGACTAGCGGGATTGGTGAGCAGTTCTTC. It translates to CASSGKGTSGIGEQFF.

V is TRBV7-9 and J is TRBJ1-4; possible D gene TRBD1, 6 bases. CDR3 length equals 15 residues. CDR1 is SEHNR, CDR2 FQNEAQ, per germline (reference sequence). V was pared by 5 bases and J by 4 bases, with 14 bases between. The CDR3 DNA sequence: TGTGCCAGCAGCCAATTGGACAGTAATAATGAAAAACTGTTTTTT. This gives the protein CASSQLDSNNEKLFF.

This clone was seen only once. The chain links TRBV6-1 to TRBJ1-5; weak D call: TRBD1 (6 bases). CDR3 size: 16 residues. The ends were cut back, 3 bases at V and 2 bases at J, with 14 bases in the middle. Per the germline V gene, CDR1 is MNHNS and CDR2 is SASEGT. CDR3 sequence: CASSDPIPGGNQPQHF. In DNA form, the CDR3 reads TGTGCCAGCAGTGATCCAATTCCAGGGGGCAATCAGCCCCAGCATTTT.